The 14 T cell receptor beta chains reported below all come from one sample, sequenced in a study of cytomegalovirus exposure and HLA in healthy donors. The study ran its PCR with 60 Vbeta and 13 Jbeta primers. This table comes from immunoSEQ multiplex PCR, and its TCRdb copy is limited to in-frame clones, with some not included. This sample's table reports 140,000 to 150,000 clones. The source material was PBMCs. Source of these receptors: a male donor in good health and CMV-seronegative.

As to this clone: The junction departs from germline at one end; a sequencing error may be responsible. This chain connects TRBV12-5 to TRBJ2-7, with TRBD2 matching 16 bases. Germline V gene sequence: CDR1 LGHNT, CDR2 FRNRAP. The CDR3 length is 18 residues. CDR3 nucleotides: TGTGCTAGTGGATTGGGACTAGCGGGAGGGACAACTGCCTACGAGCAGTACTTC. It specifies CASGLGLAGGTTAYEQYF.

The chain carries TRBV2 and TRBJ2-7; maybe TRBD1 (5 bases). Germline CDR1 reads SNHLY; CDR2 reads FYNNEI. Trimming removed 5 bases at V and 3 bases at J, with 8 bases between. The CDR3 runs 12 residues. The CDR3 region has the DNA TGTGCCAGCAGTACAGGCAACTACGAGCAGTACTTC. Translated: CASSTGNYEQYF. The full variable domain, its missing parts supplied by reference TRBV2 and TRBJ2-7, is EPEVTQTPSHQVTQMGQEVILRCVPISNHLYFYWYRQILGQKVEFLVSFYNNEISEKSEIFDDQFSVERPDGSNFTLKIRSTKLEDSAMYFCASSTGNYEQYFGPGTRLTVT.

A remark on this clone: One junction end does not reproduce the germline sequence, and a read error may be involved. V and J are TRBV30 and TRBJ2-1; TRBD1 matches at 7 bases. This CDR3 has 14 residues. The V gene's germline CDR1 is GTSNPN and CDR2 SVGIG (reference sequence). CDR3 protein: CAWGQDSPSNGQFF. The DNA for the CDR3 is TGTGCCTGGGGACAGGACTCCCCCTCTAATGGGCAGTTCTTC. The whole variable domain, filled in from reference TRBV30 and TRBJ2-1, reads SQTIHQWPATLVQPVGSPLSLECTVEGTSNPNLYWYRQAAGRGLQLLFYSVGIGQISSEVPQNLSASRPQDRQFILSSKKLLLSDSGFYLCAWGQDSPSNGQFFGPGTRLTVL.

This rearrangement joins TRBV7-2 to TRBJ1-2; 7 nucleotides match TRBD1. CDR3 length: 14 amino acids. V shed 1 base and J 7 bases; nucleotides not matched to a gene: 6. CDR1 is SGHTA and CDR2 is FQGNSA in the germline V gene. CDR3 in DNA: TGTGCCAGCAGCTTAGAAGAGGGGGCCGGTGGCTACACCTTC. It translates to CASSLEEGAGGYTF.

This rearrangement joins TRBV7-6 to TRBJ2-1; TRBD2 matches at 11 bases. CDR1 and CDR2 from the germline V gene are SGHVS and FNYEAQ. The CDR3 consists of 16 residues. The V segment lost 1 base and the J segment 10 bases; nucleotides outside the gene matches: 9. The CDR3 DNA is TGTGCCAGCAGCTTAGTTTTAGCGGGGGGGCGGTTGGAGCAGTTCTTC. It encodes CASSLVLAGGRLEQFF. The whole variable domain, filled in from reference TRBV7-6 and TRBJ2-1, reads GAGVSQSPRYKVTKRGQDVALRCDPISGHVSLYWYRQALGQGPEFLTYFNYEAQQDKSGLPNDRFSAERPEGSISTLTIQRTEQRDSAMYRCASSLVLAGGRLEQFFGPGTRLTVL.

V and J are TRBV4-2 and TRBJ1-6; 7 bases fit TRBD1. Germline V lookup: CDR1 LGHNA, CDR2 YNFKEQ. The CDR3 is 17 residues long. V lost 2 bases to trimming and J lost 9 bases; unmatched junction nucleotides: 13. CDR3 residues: CASSQYGTDRTTSPLHF. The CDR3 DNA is TGTGCCAGCAGCCAATATGGAACGGACAGGACGACTTCACCCCTCCACTTT.

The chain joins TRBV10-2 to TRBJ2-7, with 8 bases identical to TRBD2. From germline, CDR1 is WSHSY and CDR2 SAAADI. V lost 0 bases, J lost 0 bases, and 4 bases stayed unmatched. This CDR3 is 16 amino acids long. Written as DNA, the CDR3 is TGCGCCAGCAGTGAGTCGAGTAGCGGGGCCTCCTACGAGCAGTACTTC. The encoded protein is CASSESSSGASYEQYF.

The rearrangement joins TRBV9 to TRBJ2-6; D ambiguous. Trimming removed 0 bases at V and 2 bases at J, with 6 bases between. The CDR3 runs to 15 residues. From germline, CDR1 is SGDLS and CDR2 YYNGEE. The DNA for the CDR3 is TGTGCCAGCAGCGTAGAACCTACTGGGGCCAACGTCCTGACTTTC. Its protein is CASSVEPTGANVLTF. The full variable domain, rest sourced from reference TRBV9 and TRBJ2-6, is DSGVTQTPKHLITATGQRVTLRCSPRSGDLSVYWYQQSLDQGLQFLIQYYNGEERAKGNILERFSAQQFPDLHSELNLSSLELGDSALYFCASSVEPTGANVLTFGAGSRLTVL.

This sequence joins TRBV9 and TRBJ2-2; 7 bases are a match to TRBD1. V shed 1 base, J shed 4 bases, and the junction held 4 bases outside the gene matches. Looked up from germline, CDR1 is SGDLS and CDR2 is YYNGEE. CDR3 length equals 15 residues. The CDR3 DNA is TGTGCCAGCAGCGTAACAGGGGCCGTCACCGGGGAGCTGTTTTTT. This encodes CASSVTGAVTGELFF.

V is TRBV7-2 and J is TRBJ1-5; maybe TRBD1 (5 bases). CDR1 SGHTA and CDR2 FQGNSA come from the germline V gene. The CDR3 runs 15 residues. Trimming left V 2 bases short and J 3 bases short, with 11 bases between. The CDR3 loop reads CASSLSDTNNQPQHF. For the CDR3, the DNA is TGTGCCAGCAGCTTATCGGACACGAACAATCAGCCCCAGCATTTT. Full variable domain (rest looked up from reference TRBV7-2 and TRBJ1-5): GAGVSQSPSNKVTEKGKDVELRCDPISGHTALYWYRQSLGQGLEFLIYFQGNSAPDKSGLPSDRFSAERTGGSVSTLTIQRTQQEDSAVYLCASSLSDTNNQPQHFGDGTRLSIL.

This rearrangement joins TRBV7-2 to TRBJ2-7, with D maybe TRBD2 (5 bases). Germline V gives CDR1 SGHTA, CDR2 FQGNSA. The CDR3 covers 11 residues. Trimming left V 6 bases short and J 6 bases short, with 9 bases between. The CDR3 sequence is CASSIAPEQYF. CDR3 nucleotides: TGTGCCAGCAGTATAGCGCCCGAGCAGTACTTC.

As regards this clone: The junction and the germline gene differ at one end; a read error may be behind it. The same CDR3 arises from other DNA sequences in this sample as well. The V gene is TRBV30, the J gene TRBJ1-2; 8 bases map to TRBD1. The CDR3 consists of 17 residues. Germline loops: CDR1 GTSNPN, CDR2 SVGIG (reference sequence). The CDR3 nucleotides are TGTGCCTGGAGCGGTAGTCGGGGGACAGGTTTCAACTATGGTTACACCTTC. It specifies CAWSGSRGTGFNYGYTF.

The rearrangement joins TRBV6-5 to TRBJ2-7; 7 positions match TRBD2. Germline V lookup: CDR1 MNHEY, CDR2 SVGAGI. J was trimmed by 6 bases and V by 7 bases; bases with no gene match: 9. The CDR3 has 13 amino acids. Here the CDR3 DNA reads TGTGCCAGCACCTCCGGACTAGTAGGCGAGCAGTACTTC. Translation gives CASTSGLVGEQYF.

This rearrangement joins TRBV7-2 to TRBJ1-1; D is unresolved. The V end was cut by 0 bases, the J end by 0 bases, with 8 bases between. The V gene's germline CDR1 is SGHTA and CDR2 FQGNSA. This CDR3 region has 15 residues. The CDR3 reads CASSLANTMNTEAFF. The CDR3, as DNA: TGTGCCAGCAGCTTAGCCAACACTATGAACACTGAAGCTTTCTTT.